The 16 T cell receptor beta chains reported below all come from one sample, sequenced in a study of T cell changes during pregnancy in multiple sclerosis. Data came from immunoSEQ multiplex PCR; TCRdb stores just in-frame clones and leaves some out. The sample has about 40,000 clones, around 91% seen once. This specimen was CD4+ T cells from peripheral blood mononuclear cells, taken before pregnancy. The receptors shown here come from a female donor with multiple sclerosis, enrolled in a pregnancy study.

This chain's CDR3 is CASSLGAGSPQAFF. The CDR3 DNA reads as TGTGCCAGCAGCTTAGGGGCGGGGTCTCCTCAAGCTTTCTTT. This chain links TRBV11-2 with TRBJ1-1; D is undetermined. Germline CDR1 and CDR2: SGHAT and FQNNGV. CDR3 length: 14 amino acids. The V end was cut by 1 base, the J end by 9 bases, with 15 bases between.

The chain has TRBV9 and TRBJ2-2; 9 nucleotides match TRBD1. The CDR3 has 16 residues. Germline V lookup: CDR1 SGDLS, CDR2 YYNGEE. Losses at the gene ends were 4 bases for V and 5 bases for J; bases not matched to a gene: 9. Written as DNA, the CDR3 is TGTGCCAGCAGCCCCCGGACAGGGGTAGGAACCGGGGAGCTGTTTTTT. This translates into CASSPRTGVGTGELFF.

This clone was picked up a small number of times. The gene calls are TRBV18 and TRBJ1-1; no clear D. V lost 9 bases, J lost 1 base, and 12 bases lay in between. Germline CDR1 and CDR2: KGHSH and LQKENI. The CDR3 runs 13 residues. CDR3 region: CASSNPGNTEAFF. In DNA form, the CDR3 reads TGTGCCAGTTCAAATCCAGGGAACACTGAAGCTTTCTTT.

This clone was detected only a few times. This chain links TRBV28 with TRBJ1-4; TRBD1 aligns across 7 bases. The CDR3 is made up of 15 amino acids. Germline V gives CDR1 MDHEN, CDR2 SYDVKM. V was pared by 3 bases and J by 3 bases, with 4 bases of the junction left unmatched. The CDR3 DNA reads TGTGCCAGCAGTTTGCCCGGGACAGCTAATGAAAAACTGTTTTTT. It encodes CASSLPGTANEKLFF.

The chain links TRBV30 to TRBJ1-4; D uncertain. The germline V gene encodes CDR1 GTSNPN and CDR2 SVGIG (reference sequence). The V gene lost 3 bases and the J gene lost 7 bases, with 15 bases spanning the gap. CDR3 length: 14 residues. The CDR3 loop reads CAWRRRGSGEKLFF. The DNA of the CDR3 is TGTGCCTGGAGGAGAAGAGGGTCCGGTGAAAAACTGTTTTTT.

The chain is built from TRBV7-3 and TRBJ1-1; 9 positions match TRBD1. V lost 5 bases, J lost 6 bases, and 7 bases stayed unmatched. The CDR3 sequence is 14 residues long. Looked up from germline, CDR1 is SGHTA and CDR2 is FQGTGA. The CDR3 loop is CASSQGQGSAEAFF. The CDR3 DNA reads TGTGCCAGCAGCCAGGGACAGGGAAGCGCTGAAGCTTTCTTT.

The chain carries TRBV28 and TRBJ2-7, with a weak D call TRBD1 (6 bases). This CDR3 is 20 amino acids long. The V and J ends lost 3 bases and 1 base respectively, with 28 bases between them. The germline V gene encodes CDR1 MDHEN and CDR2 SYDVKM. The CDR3 is CASSFGTAAWGLGSSYEQYF. CDR3 bases: TGTGCCAGCAGTTTCGGTACGGCGGCCTGGGGGCTGGGGAGTTCCTACGAGCAGTACTTC.

The chain carries TRBV19 and TRBJ1-1; weak D call: TRBD1 (5 bases). In germline, CDR1 is LNHDA, CDR2 SQIVND (reference sequence). The V and J ends lost 5 bases and 1 base respectively, with 8 bases between them. The CDR3 loop spans 13 amino acids. Here the CDR3 reads CASSQGWNTEAFF. The CDR3 bases are TGTGCCAGTAGTCAGGGATGGAACACTGAAGCTTTCTTT.

The chain combines TRBV6-6 with TRBJ1-2, with 7 positions matching TRBD1. The germline CDR1 and CDR2 sequences are MNHNY and SVGAGI (reference sequence). The CDR3 runs to 14 residues. After removal of 3 bases from V and 10 bases from J, the junction contained 11 bases not matched to a gene. Here the CDR3 reads CASSYIQGSLTYTF. The CDR3 nucleotides read TGTGCCAGCAGTTATATACAGGGGAGTCTGACCTACACCTTC.

The V and J genes are TRBV7-9 and TRBJ1-3; D is uncertain. CDR1 and CDR2 (germline): SEHNR, FQNEAQ (reference sequence). With 3 bases removed from V and 2 bases from J, the gap between germline ends came to 11 bases. This CDR3 is 15 amino acids long. The CDR3 loop is CASSFPPSAGNTIYF. Here the CDR3 DNA reads TGTGCCAGCAGCTTCCCGCCATCGGCTGGAAACACCATATATTTT.

The chain has TRBV5-1 and TRBJ2-2; 9 bases line up with TRBD1. The CDR3 has 15 residues. V trimming: 2 bases; J trimming: 5 bases; junction bases outside the gene matches: 4. CDR1 is SGHRS, CDR2 YFSETQ, per germline. CDR3 in amino acids: CASSLTGTGTGELFF. The CDR3 nucleotides read TGCGCCAGCAGCTTAACCGGGACAGGGACCGGGGAGCTGTTTTTT. The complete variable domain, with remaining parts taken from reference TRBV5-1 and TRBJ2-2, reads KAGVTQTPRYLIKTRGQQVTLSCSPISGHRSVSWYQQTPGQGLQFLFEYFSETQRNKGNFPGRFSGRQFSNSRSEMNVSTLELGDSALYLCASSLTGTGTGELFFGEGSRLTVL.

The chain combines TRBV9 with TRBJ2-6, with a possible D match to TRBD1 (6 bases). The CDR3 length is 16 residues. In germline, CDR1 is SGDLS, CDR2 YYNGEE. Trimming cost V 0 bases and J 2 bases, with 9 bases left between them. CDR3 residues: CASSVATGTGANVLTF. The CDR3 DNA reads as TGTGCCAGCAGCGTAGCTACAGGGACTGGGGCCAACGTCCTGACTTTC.

The genes are TRBV2 and TRBJ2-3; 9 nucleotides align to TRBD2. Germline-derived CDR1 and CDR2 are SNHLY and FYNNEI. The CDR3 covers 16 residues. V lost 6 bases, J lost 4 bases, and 11 bases stayed unmatched. CDR3 in DNA: TGTGCCAGCAGGCGGGGGGCTAGCGGGGTCCCAGATACGCAGTATTTT. This sequence encodes CASRRGASGVPDTQYF.

The CDR3 loop reads CASALGLAGDEQFF. The DNA of the CDR3 is TGTGCCAGTGCTCTGGGACTAGCGGGTGATGAGCAGTTCTTC. This chain connects TRBV19 to TRBJ2-1; the match to TRBD2 covers 12 bases. Trimming took 8 bases from V and 8 from J; bases not matched to a gene: 7. The CDR3 runs to 14 residues. Germline CDR1 reads LNHDA; CDR2 reads SQIVND (reference sequence).

V is TRBV29-1 and J is TRBJ2-5, with D possibly matching TRBD2 (5 bases). Trimming left V 6 bases short and J 1 base short, with 9 bases between. Germline CDR1 is SQVTM and CDR2 is ANQGSEA. This CDR3 is built from 12 residues. CDR3 sequence: CSVGVGQETQYF. The CDR3 DNA reads TGCAGCGTCGGGGTAGGCCAAGAGACCCAGTACTTC.

The V gene is TRBV5-1, the J gene TRBJ2-1; D possibly corresponds to TRBD2 (6 bases). V was cut by 0 bases and J by 0 bases, with 16 bases left in between. Per germline, CDR1 SGHRS and CDR2 YFSETQ. CDR3 length equals 18 residues. The CDR3 loop is CASSLGMRAGSSYNEQFF. The CDR3 DNA sequence: TGCGCCAGCAGCTTGGGGATGAGGGCGGGAAGCTCCTACAATGAGCAGTTCTTC.